The T cell receptor (beta chain) described here comes from a study of blood T cell repertoires in COVID-19. Study context: The cDNA or gDNA used as material had been derived from T cells, B-cell-depleted T cells, or PBMCs.

The study recruited people aged about 18 to 95 years across around 23 US areas. Participants had their cohort set by participant-reported clinical history. V lost 9 bases, J lost 11 bases, and 16 bases stayed unmatched. The CDR3 runs 14 residues. Per germline, CDR1 MNHEY and CDR2 SMNVEV (reference sequence). TCRdb's copy holds only in-frame clones and misses some; the assay was immunoSEQ multiplex PCR. The table records around 300,000 clones, about 90% of them present only once. The specimen sequenced was PBMCs or T cells enriched from blood (not recorded which). The gene calls are TRBV27 and TRBJ2-4, with 7 bases lining up with TRBD1. The source of this sequence is a woman aged 25 to 39 who had recovered from COVID-19. The CDR3 region has the DNA TGTGCCAGGGAAGGGACAGCGTCTCTATATTTTCAGTACTTC. This encodes CAREGTASLYFQYF.